This note documents a single T cell receptor beta chain sequence. The PCR made use of 60 Vbeta and 13 Jbeta primers. Sequencing was performed with immunoSEQ multiplex PCR; in TCRdb, only in-frame clones are kept and a portion is missing. The sample records over 150,000 clones, about 75% being singletons. The record originates from a study of cytomegalovirus exposure and HLA in healthy donors. The CDR3 runs to 14 residues. The V gene's germline CDR1 is LNHDA and CDR2 SQIVND (reference sequence). Losses at the gene ends were 6 bases for V and 5 bases for J; bases not matched to a gene: 7. This clonotype was sampled from a male donor in good health and CMV-seronegative. The specimen was PBMCs. This chain connects TRBV19 to TRBJ1-1; 9 bases agree with TRBD1. CDR3 nucleotide sequence: TGTGCCAGTAGCCAGGGACAGGGATGGACTGAAGCTTTCTTT. Its protein is CASSQGQGWTEAFF.